Shown below are 15 T cell receptor beta chains from a single sample sequenced in a study of blood T cell repertoires in COVID-19. Here immunoSEQ multiplex PCR was the method, and the copy in TCRdb shows in-frame clones only, minus some. The table lists fewer than 250,000 clones, around 84% of them singletons. Sequenced material: peripheral blood. The origin of the receptors is a woman aged 80 or older with COVID-19, enrolled during active disease.

The CDR3 nucleotides read TGTGCCAGCAGCTTCCGCCAGGGGGGATACAATGAGCAGTTCTTC. Its protein product is CASSFRQGGYNEQFF. The gene calls are TRBV7-2 and TRBJ2-1; a possible D gene is TRBD1 (7 bases). Germline CDR1 SGHTA, CDR2 FQGNSA. CDR3 length: 15 residues. Trimming cost V 3 bases and J 4 bases, with 13 bases left between them. The whole variable domain, filled in from reference TRBV7-2 and TRBJ2-1, reads GAGVSQSPSNKVTEKGKDVELRCDPISGHTALYWYRQSLGQGLEFLIYFQGNSAPDKSGLPSDRFSAERTGGSVSTLTIQRTQQEDSAVYLCASSFRQGGYNEQFFGPGTRLTVL.

The V and J genes are TRBV19 and TRBJ1-4, with D perhaps TRBD1 (5 bases). This CDR3 contains 16 residues. In germline, CDR1 is LNHDA, CDR2 SQIVND (reference sequence). V lost 5 bases and J lost 2, with 15 bases in between. The CDR3, as DNA: TGTGCCAGTAGTTCCTCCCGGACACCTACTAATGAAAAACTGTTTTTT. Translation gives CASSSSRTPTNEKLFF.

The genes are TRBV6-5 and TRBJ1-6; tentatively, D is TRBD1 (5 bases). Germline V lookup: CDR1 MNHEY, CDR2 SVGAGI. The length of the CDR3 is 12 residues. V lost 8 bases to trimming and J lost 7 bases, with 9 bases between them. The CDR3 DNA is TGTGCCAGCCGGGCAGGGAATTCACCCCTCCACTTT. The encoded protein is CASRAGNSPLHF.

This rearrangement joins TRBV19 to TRBJ2-3; 7 bases fit TRBD2. This CDR3 is 14 amino acids long. Germline CDR1 and CDR2: LNHDA and SQIVND (reference sequence). Germline trimming cut 7 bases from V and 0 bases from J; bases unmatched to any gene: 4. In nucleotides, the CDR3 is TGTGCCAGTAAAGAGCGGGGTAGCACAGATACGCAGTATTTT. Translating gives CASKERGSTDTQYF.

This rearrangement joins TRBV5-5 to TRBJ2-3; D possibly corresponds to TRBD2 (6 bases). There are 15 residues in the CDR3. Trimming removed 4 bases at V and 4 bases at J, with 16 bases between. Germline V gene lookup returns CDR1 SGHKS and CDR2 YYEKEE (reference sequence). Here the CDR3 reads CASSPHGGGADTQYF. In DNA, the CDR3 is TGTGCCAGCAGCCCCCACGGGGGAGGCGCAGATACGCAGTATTTT.

The J gene is TRBJ1-1, the V gene TRBV6-5; no clear D. The V gene lost 7 bases and the J gene lost 1 base, with 16 bases spanning the gap. Germline V gene data show CDR1 as MNHEY and CDR2 as SVGAGI. The length of the CDR3 is 15 residues. In nucleotides, the CDR3 is TGTGCCAGCAAAAAACTAGGGTTCTCGAACACTGAAGCTTTCTTT. Protein: CASKKLGFSNTEAFF.

The chain has TRBV4-2 and TRBJ2-2; TRBD2 aligns across 8 bases. There are 16 residues in the CDR3. Germline V CDR1 and CDR2: LGHNA, YNFKEQ. Germline trimming cut 0 bases from V and 3 bases from J; bases unmatched to any gene: 3. CDR3 DNA: TGTGCCAGCAGCCAAGATCACGGGGGGGACACCGGGGAGCTGTTTTTT. This encodes CASSQDHGGDTGELFF.

This clone was observed once. The sample carries other DNA sequences with the same CDR3. This chain uses TRBV6-5 with TRBJ1-2; D might be TRBD1 (6 bases). Germline CDR1 and CDR2: MNHEY and SVGAGI. Trimming cost V 8 bases and J 2 bases, with 9 bases left between them. CDR3 length: 12 amino acids. The CDR3 here is CASGQGNYGYTF. Here the CDR3 DNA reads TGTGCCAGCGGTCAGGGGAACTATGGCTACACCTTC.

Turning to this clone: Other DNA sequences in this sample translate to the same CDR3. This chain links TRBV18 with TRBJ2-5; 9 nucleotides align to TRBD1. This CDR3 has 15 residues. J was trimmed by 1 base and V by 3 bases; bases with no gene match: 3. Germline loops: CDR1 KGHSH, CDR2 LQKENI. The CDR3, as DNA: TGTGCCAGCTCACCTTTGACAGGGGGCCAAGAGACCCAGTACTTC. Amino acid sequence: CASSPLTGGQETQYF.

Remarks on this clone: The same CDR3 arises from other DNA sequences in this sample as well. The genes are TRBV18 and TRBJ1-1, with D perhaps matching TRBD1 (5 bases). In germline, CDR1 is KGHSH, CDR2 LQKENI. The CDR3 sequence is 14 residues long. V dropped 6 bases and J dropped 4 bases, with 15 bases sitting between them. The DNA for the CDR3 is TGTGCCAGCTCTCTCGGACAATCGGGCACTGAAGCTTTCTTT. Translation: CASSLGQSGTEAFF.

The chain joins TRBV2 to TRBJ1-6; perhaps TRBD1 as D (6 bases). The CDR3 sequence is 16 residues long. CDR1 is SNHLY, CDR2 FYNNEI, per germline. V lost 1 base to trimming and J lost 9 bases, with 16 bases between them. The CDR3 region has the DNA TGTGCCAGCAGTGAAGGACAGGCAAGCGGCGGTTCACCCCTCCACTTT. Amino acids: CASSEGQASGGSPLHF. Drawing the rest from reference TRBV2 and TRBJ1-6, the complete variable domain is EPEVTQTPSHQVTQMGQEVILRCVPISNHLYFYWYRQILGQKVEFLVSFYNNEISEKSEIFDDQFSVERPDGSNFTLKIRSTKLEDSAMYFCASSEGQASGGSPLHFGNGTRLTVT.

The chain joins TRBV3-1 (or the pseudogene TRBV3-2) to TRBJ1-1; 7 bases agree with TRBD1. Germline V CDR1 and CDR2: LGHDT, YNNKEL (reference sequence). Trimming took 1 base from V and 1 from J; bases not matched to a gene: 3. The CDR3 has 15 amino acids. Here the CDR3 DNA reads TGTGCCAGCAGCCAAGCGGACAGGTCGAACACTGAAGCTTTCTTT. This codes for CASSQADRSNTEAFF.

The V and J genes are TRBV5-1 and TRBJ2-4, with D perhaps TRBD1 (6 bases). CDR1 and CDR2 from the germline V gene are SGHRS and YFSETQ. The CDR3 loop spans 15 amino acids. Between the trimmed V and J ends, which lost 4 bases and 2 bases, there was a span of 13 bases. CDR3 residues: CASSEGDRSKNIQYF. The CDR3 bases are TGCGCCAGCAGCGAGGGGGATCGGTCCAAAAACATTCAGTACTTC.

The chain combines TRBV2 with TRBJ2-7; TRBD2 might be the D (5 bases). The CDR3 sequence is 13 residues long. Looked up from germline, CDR1 is SNHLY and CDR2 is FYNNEI. V dropped 2 bases and J dropped 3 bases, with 8 bases sitting between them. The CDR3 protein is CASSENGDYEQYF. The CDR3 DNA sequence: TGTGCCAGCAGTGAAAACGGGGACTACGAGCAGTACTTC.

This clone has a single count. The J gene is TRBJ1-3, the V gene TRBV14, with no clear D. V lost 1 base and J lost 9, with 13 bases in between. Germline V lookup: CDR1 SGHDN, CDR2 FVKESK. The length of the CDR3 is 14 residues. CDR3: CASSQVRPRGTIYF. In DNA, the CDR3 is TGTGCCAGCAGCCAAGTGAGGCCGAGAGGCACCATATATTTT.